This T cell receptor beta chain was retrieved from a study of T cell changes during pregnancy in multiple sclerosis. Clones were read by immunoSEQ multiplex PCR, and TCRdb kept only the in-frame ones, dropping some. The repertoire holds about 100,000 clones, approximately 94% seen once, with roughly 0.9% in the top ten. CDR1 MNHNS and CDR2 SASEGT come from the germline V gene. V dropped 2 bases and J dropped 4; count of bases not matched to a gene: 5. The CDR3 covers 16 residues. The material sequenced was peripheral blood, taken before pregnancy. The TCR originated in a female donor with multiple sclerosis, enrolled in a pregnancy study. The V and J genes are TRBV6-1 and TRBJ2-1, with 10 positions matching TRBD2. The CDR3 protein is CASSELAGALYNEQFF. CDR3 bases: TGTGCCAGCAGTGAACTAGCGGGAGCCCTTTACAATGAGCAGTTCTTC.